This TCR beta chain was captured by sequencing in a study of response to subunit inactivated influenza vaccine. TCRdb called the RT-PCR reads again in MiXCR, with one record for every CDR3 protein. The data show about 780,000 distinct CDR3 sequences, less than 20% seen once. About this clonotype: The antigen is unknown.

General study findings and limits: The study's authors posited that every seasonal influenza vaccination enlists few new T cells.

The CDR3 is 14 amino acids. Germline CDR1 SGHTA, CDR2 FQGNSA. Between the trimmed V and J ends, which lost 1 base and 2 bases, there was a span of 7 bases. The sequence was collected from a man between 45 and 60 years old who received an inactivated influenza vaccine. Sequences were derived from PBMCs from blood, sampled more than 4 days after vaccination. The chain combines TRBV7-2 with TRBJ2-3, with D perhaps matching TRBD1 (5 bases). CDR3 protein: CASSLGQHTDTQYF. CDR3 in DNA: TGTGCCAGCAGCTTAGGACAGCACACAGATACGCAGTATTTT.